This passage covers 20 T cell receptor beta chains from one sample sequenced in a study of T cells in Graves' hyperthyroidism and ophthalmopathy. RNA transcripts yielded amplified TCR beta CDR3 regions. When the TCR CDR3 underwent first-round RT-PCR, the HTBI primer set was used. TCRdb re-analysed the multiplex PCR reads in MiXCR, keeping a single row per CDR3 protein. The sample records some 300,000 distinct CDR3 sequences, 16% being singletons. Material: blood. These receptors originate from a man in his thirties or forties with Graves' hyperthyroidism.

At least ten counts were recorded for this clonotype. The rearrangement joins TRBV24-1 to TRBJ2-7; possible D gene TRBD1, 5 bases. Germline CDR1 and CDR2: KGHDR and SFDVKD. This CDR3 spans 16 amino acids. V lost 3 bases and J 2 bases, leaving 16 bases between the germline ends. The chain's CDR3 is CATSDPASGHAYEQYF. CDR3 DNA sequence: TGTGCCACCAGTGATCCCGCCTCCGGACACGCCTACGAGCAGTACTTC.

In its sample, this clonotype was seen a few times. This chain joins TRBV6-1 and TRBJ1-4; no clear D gene. Trimming took off 0 bases at V and 8 bases at J, with 10 bases between the two ends. The CDR3 is made up of 14 amino acids. Germline CDR1 reads MNHNS; CDR2 reads SASEGT. CDR3 residues: CASSEAALAEKLFF. The DNA for the CDR3 is TGTGCCAGCAGTGAAGCCGCCCTTGCGGAAAAACTGTTTTTT.

This clonotype was counted between two and nine times. The J gene is TRBJ2-3, the V gene TRBV29-1; weak D call: TRBD1 (6 bases). Germline V gene sequence: CDR1 SQVTM, CDR2 ANQGSEA. The CDR3 has 14 amino acids. V was trimmed by 6 bases and J by 2 bases, leaving 15 bases between them. In nucleotides, the CDR3 is TGCAGCGTCGGAGCAGGGACACACACAGATACGCAGTATTTT. As protein: CSVGAGTHTDTQYF.

The chain carries TRBV9 and TRBJ2-1, with TRBD1 matching over 10 bases. Germline V gene data show CDR1 as SGDLS and CDR2 as YYNGEE. The CDR3 has 15 residues. V lost 5 bases and J lost 2; bases outside the gene matches: 4. The CDR3 protein is CASSAGTGAYNEQFF. The CDR3 DNA reads TGTGCCAGCAGTGCAGGGACAGGGGCCTACAATGAGCAGTTCTTC. The complete variable domain, with remaining parts taken from reference TRBV9 and TRBJ2-1, reads DSGVTQTPKHLITATGQRVTLRCSPRSGDLSVYWYQQSLDQGLQFLIQYYNGEERAKGNILERFSAQQFPDLHSELNLSSLELGDSALYFCASSAGTGAYNEQFFGPGTRLTVL.

The chain joins TRBV20-1 to TRBJ2-5; D not certain. CDR1 is DFQATT and CDR2 is SNEGSKA in the germline V gene (reference sequence). V lost 7 bases, J lost 1 base, and 10 bases lay in between. The CDR3 totals 12 residues. The CDR3 reads CSVTCTQETQYF. The CDR3 DNA sequence: TGCAGTGTTACCTGCACCCAAGAGACCCAGTACTTC.

This clonotype was observed at least ten times. This sequence joins TRBV12-3 or TRBV12-4 and TRBJ2-2; the D gene is possibly TRBD1 (6 bases). This CDR3 has 13 residues. The ends were cut back, 5 bases at V and 4 bases at J, with 8 bases in the middle. The CDR3 DNA is TGTGCCAGCAGTAGACAGGTCACCGGGGAGCTGTTTTTT. Encoded protein: CASSRQVTGELFF.

The chain is built from TRBV5-1 and TRBJ2-5, with D hard to call. Germline V lookup: CDR1 SGHRS, CDR2 YFSETQ. This CDR3 spans 13 amino acids. Trimming cost V 2 bases and J 1 base, with 6 bases left between them. Written as DNA, the CDR3 is TGCGCCAGCAGCTTCACCCCCCAAGAGACCCAGTACTTC. Amino acid sequence: CASSFTPQETQYF.

The rearrangement links TRBV9 to TRBJ2-3, with TRBD2 matching 7 bases. Germline trimming cut 0 bases from V and 0 bases from J; bases unmatched to any gene: 7. This CDR3 is 17 amino acids long. The germline gives CDR1 SGDLS, CDR2 YYNGEE. The CDR3 spells CASSVATGGTSTDTQYF. CDR3 bases: TGTGCCAGCAGCGTAGCTACGGGAGGCACAAGCACAGATACGCAGTATTTT.

On this clonotype itself: The junction shows a germline mismatch at one end, possibly a read error. This chain uses TRBV7-8 with TRBJ2-5; D uncertain. Germline V gene sequence: CDR1 SGHVS, CDR2 FQNEAQ. The CDR3 loop spans 14 amino acids. CDR3 nucleotides: TGTGCCAGCACCTCCTATGGGGATCAAGAGACCCATTACTTC. Amino acid sequence: CASTSYGDQETHYF.

This clonotype showed up just a few times. The CDR3 DNA follows: TGTGCCAGCAGTTCCTCATTGAACACCGGGGAGCTGTTTTTT. Translating it yields CASSSSLNTGELFF. The J gene is TRBJ2-2, the V gene TRBV6-1; D uncertain. This CDR3 spans 14 amino acids. V shed 5 bases and J shed 1 base, with 8 bases lying between them. The germline V gene encodes CDR1 MNHNS and CDR2 SASEGT.

At least ten counts were recorded for this clonotype. The chain has TRBV7-2 and TRBJ1-5; 7 bases are shared with TRBD1. The germline gives CDR1 SGHTA, CDR2 FQGNSA. With 3 bases clipped from V and 3 bases from J, the junction kept 5 bases outside the gene matches. The CDR3 is made up of 15 amino acids. The CDR3 is CASSFDRAYNQPQHF. CDR3 DNA: TGTGCCAGCAGCTTCGACAGGGCCTACAATCAGCCCCAGCATTTT.

Ten or more counts support this clonotype. This chain joins TRBV5-1 and TRBJ1-5; no clear D gene. The germline V gene encodes CDR1 SGHRS and CDR2 YFSETQ. The V and J ends lost 0 bases and 4 bases respectively, with 11 bases between them. The CDR3 spans 15 residues. This CDR3 reads CASSLAGRDNQPQHF. CDR3 in DNA: TGCGCCAGCAGCTTGGCGGGCCGTGATAATCAGCCCCAGCATTTT.

The V and J genes are TRBV24-1 and TRBJ2-3; 11 positions agree with TRBD2. The CDR3 is 17 amino acids. The V gene end was trimmed by 4 bases and the J gene end by 5 bases; junction bases not matched to a gene: 10. Germline CDR1 KGHDR, CDR2 SFDVKD. CDR3 sequence reads: CATSDRHLAGGGDTQYF. In DNA, the CDR3 is TGTGCCACCAGTGACCGCCACCTAGCGGGAGGCGGAGATACGCAGTATTTT.

This clonotype was found once. The J gene is TRBJ2-7, the V gene TRBV12-3 or TRBV12-4; D is unclear. There are 16 residues in the CDR3. Trimming stripped 0 bases from V and 5 bases from J, with 17 bases between. The CDR3 loop is CASSLALIIGSNEQYF. The CDR3 nucleotides are TGTGCCAGCAGTTTAGCGCTAATTATAGGGTCTAACGAGCAGTACTTC.

The table lists this clonotype with a few counts. This may arise from a read error, as a much more abundant clone is one base away. The genes are TRBV2 and TRBJ2-5, with D perhaps matching TRBD2 (6 bases). The CDR3 is 12 amino acids. Germline V CDR1 and CDR2: SNHLY, FYNNEI. The CDR3: CASSDREETLYF. CDR3 coding DNA: TGTGCCAGCAGTGACAGGGAGGAGACCCTGTACTTC.

The sample holds many counts of this clonotype. The rearrangement links TRBV11-2 to TRBJ2-7; TRBD1 is a possible D gene (6 bases). The V end lost 7 bases, the J end lost 1 base, and 14 bases lay between the germline ends. This CDR3 region has 14 residues. Germline V CDR1 and CDR2: SGHAT, FQNNGV. The CDR3 DNA follows: TGTGCCAGCACCCCAACAGGGTATTCCTACGAGCAGTACTTC. It yields the protein CASTPTGYSYEQYF.

This clonotype was recorded many times. The CDR3 region is CASSSGGFDQPQHF. CDR3 DNA sequence: TGTGCCAGCAGTTCGGGGGGCTTTGATCAGCCCCAGCATTTT. The chain employs TRBV28 and TRBJ1-5, with D possibly matching TRBD1 (6 bases). V gave up 4 bases and J gave up 5 bases, with 12 bases separating them. CDR3 length: 14 amino acids. Per the germline V gene, CDR1 is MDHEN and CDR2 is SYDVKM.

There are many counts of this clonotype. The genes are TRBV11-2 and TRBJ2-1; D is possibly TRBD2 (6 bases). Germline-derived CDR1 and CDR2 are SGHAT and FQNNGV. This CDR3 has 15 residues. V was trimmed by 2 bases and J by 7 bases, leaving 15 bases between them. The CDR3 region is CASSLRLANLNEQFF. CDR3 in DNA: TGTGCCAGCAGCTTACGGCTAGCGAATTTGAATGAGCAGTTCTTC.

This sequence joins TRBV9 and TRBJ2-2; tentative D call: TRBD1 (7 bases). Trimming took 6 bases from V and 3 from J, leaving 18 bases between them. CDR3 length: 16 amino acids. The germline gives CDR1 SGDLS, CDR2 YYNGEE. The CDR3 DNA sequence: TGTGCCAGCATGAGAGGGGGCGGGGACCACACCGGGGAGCTGTTTTTT. The encoded protein is CASMRGGGDHTGELFF.

The table lists this clonotype with many counts. The genes are TRBV7-6 and TRBJ2-5, with 8 bases aligning to TRBD1. The CDR3 is 15 residues long. Germline-derived CDR1 and CDR2 are SGHVS and FNYEAQ. V was clipped by 5 bases and J by 5 bases; unmatched bases: 10. CDR3 in amino acids: CASSPMTGAGETQYF. As DNA, the CDR3 is TGTGCCAGCAGCCCGATGACAGGGGCAGGGGAGACCCAGTACTTC.